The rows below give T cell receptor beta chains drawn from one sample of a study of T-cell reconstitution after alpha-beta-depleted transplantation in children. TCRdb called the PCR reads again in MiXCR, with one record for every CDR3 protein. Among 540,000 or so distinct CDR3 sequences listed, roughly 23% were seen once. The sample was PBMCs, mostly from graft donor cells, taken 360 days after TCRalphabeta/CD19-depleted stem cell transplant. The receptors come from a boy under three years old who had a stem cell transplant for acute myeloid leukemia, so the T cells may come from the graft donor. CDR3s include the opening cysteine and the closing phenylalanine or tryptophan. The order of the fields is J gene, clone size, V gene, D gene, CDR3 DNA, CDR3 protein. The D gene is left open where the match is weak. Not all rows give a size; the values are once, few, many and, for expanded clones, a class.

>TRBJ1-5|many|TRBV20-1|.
TGCAGTGCCGACACGCAGGGAATTAATCAGCCCCAGCATTTT
CSADTQGINQPQHF
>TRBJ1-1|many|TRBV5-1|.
TGCGCCAGCACGGGGGACCCGAACACTGAAGCTTTCTTT
CASTGDPNTEAFF
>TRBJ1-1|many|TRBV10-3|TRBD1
TGTGCCATCAGATCCCTTAACAGGGGTAGCACTGAAGCTTTCTTT
CAIRSLNRGSTEAFF
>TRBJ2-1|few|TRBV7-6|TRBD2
TGTGCCAGCAGCTTAATAGGACTAGCGGTATGGAGCTCCTACAATGAGCAGTTCTTC
CASSLIGLAVWSSYNEQFF
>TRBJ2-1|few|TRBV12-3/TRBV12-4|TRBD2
TGTGCCAGCAGCTCCCGGGAGGGGGGGCCCTACAATGAGCAGTTCTTC
CASSSREGGPYNEQFF
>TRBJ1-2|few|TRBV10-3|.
TGTGCCATCAGTGAGCACAGGGATGGCTACACCTTC
CAISEHRDGYTF
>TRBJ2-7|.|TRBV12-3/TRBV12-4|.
TGTGCCAGCAGTTTTGGCCGGAAGTACGAGCAGTACTTC
CASSFGRKYEQYF
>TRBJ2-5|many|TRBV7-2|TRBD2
TGTGCCAGCAGCTTAAGGGGGACTAGCGATGGGGAGACCCAGTACTTC
CASSLRGTSDGETQYF
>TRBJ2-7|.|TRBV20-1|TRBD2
TGCAGTGCTAGACTCAGCGGGGGGGCCCACGAGCAGTACTTC
CSARLSGGAHEQYF
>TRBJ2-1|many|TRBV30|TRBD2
TGTGCCTGGAGCCAGCTAGCGGGGGCCTACAATGAGCAGTTCTTC
CAWSQLAGAYNEQFF
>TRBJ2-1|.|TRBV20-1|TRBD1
TGCAGTGCTAGAATGGGACAGGGGCTCTACAATGAGCAGTTCTTC
CSARMGQGLYNEQFF
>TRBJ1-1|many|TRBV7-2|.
TGTGCCAGCAGCCCCGCGGGAGGGGTGAACACTGAAGCTTTCTTT
CASSPAGGVNTEAFF
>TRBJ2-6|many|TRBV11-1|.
TGTGCCAGCAGCTCCCAAACGGGGCAGGGCTCAGGGGCCAACGTCCTGACTTTC
CASSSQTGQGSGANVLTF
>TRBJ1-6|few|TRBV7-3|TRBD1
TGTGCCAGCAGTCCGACAGGGGGGGGTTCACCCCTCCACTTT
CASSPTGGGSPLHF
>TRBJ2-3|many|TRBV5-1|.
TGTGCCAGCAGTTCGGGGACAGATACGCAGTATTTT
CASSSGTDTQYF
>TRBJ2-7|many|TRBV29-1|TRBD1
TGCAGCGTTGTTCCCCGACAGGGAAGCTACGAGCAGTACTTC
CSVVPRQGSYEQYF
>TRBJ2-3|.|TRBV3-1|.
TGTGCCAGCAGTAAGGGAGGCACAGATACGCAGTATTTT
CASSKGGTDTQYF
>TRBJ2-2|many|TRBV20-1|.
TGCAGTGCTAGGCCGACAGGGAACACCGGGGAGCTGTTTTTT
CSARPTGNTGELFF
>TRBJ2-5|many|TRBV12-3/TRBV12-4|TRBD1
TGTGCCAGCAGAAGGTACCCCGACAGGGTCCAAGAGACCCAGTACTTC
CASRRYPDRVQETQYF
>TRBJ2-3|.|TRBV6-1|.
TGTGCCAGCAGAGACCACAGGGGAGGAAGGGCAGATACGCAGTATTTT
CASRDHRGGRADTQYF
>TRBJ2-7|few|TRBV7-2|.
TGTGCCAGCAGCCCATCCAGGGCGCACTACGAGCAGTACTTC
CASSPSRAHYEQYF
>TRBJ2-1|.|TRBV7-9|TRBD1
TGTGCCAGCAGCTCGTGGACCGGGACAGGGACCTACAATGAGCAGTTCTTC
CASSSWTGTGTYNEQFF
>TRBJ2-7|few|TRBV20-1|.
TGCAGTGCTAGGCTCCGTACCTACGAGCAGTACTTC
CSARLRTYEQYF
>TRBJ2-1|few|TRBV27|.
TGTGCCAGCAGTTTATGGGGGGGGGCAGAATCCAATGAGCAGTTCTTC
CASSLWGGAESNEQFF
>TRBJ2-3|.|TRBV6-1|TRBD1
TGTGTCAGCAGTAGACAGGGACAAAGAATCACAGATACGCAGTATTTT
CVSSRQGQRITDTQYF
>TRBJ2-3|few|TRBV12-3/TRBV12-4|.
TGTGCCAGCCGGGGACACAACACAGATACGCAGTATTTT
CASRGHNTDTQYF
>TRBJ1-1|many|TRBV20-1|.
TGCAGTGCTAGGGGGAGCGCCATTGAAGCTTTCTTT
CSARGSAIEAFF